The next 20 T cell receptor beta chains were all read from a single sample in a study of T cell repertoires in cytomegalovirus infection. TCRdb processed the reads anew with MiXCR; each CDR3 protein has one entry. The sample comprises about 490,000 distinct CDR3 sequences, about 30% of which are singletons, and 13% rests with the top ten. Specimen: PBMCs. Receptors originate from a human donor in good health (CMV status not recorded). Some clones in this sample may be carry-over from other donors' samples.

The V gene is TRBV11-2, the J gene TRBJ2-7, with D possibly TRBD2 on 5 matching bases. Germline CDR1 and CDR2: SGHAT and FQNNGV. The ends were cut back, 2 bases at V and 6 bases at J, with 8 bases in the middle. The CDR3 consists of 12 residues. The CDR3 DNA follows: TGTGCCAGCAGCTTACCGGCGGGCGAGCAGTACGTC. Protein product: CASSLPAGEQYV.

Ten or more counts support this clonotype. This sequence joins TRBV7-6 and TRBJ2-1; D is ambiguous. V was cut by 0 bases and J by 1 base, with 13 bases left in between. Germline CDR1 is SGHVS and CDR2 is FNYEAQ. This CDR3 is 17 amino acids long. CDR3 in DNA: TGTGCCAGCAGCTTAGCTCTATCAACCCTTTCCTACAATGAGCAGTTCTTC. Protein: CASSLALSTLSYNEQFF.

The gene calls are TRBV12-3 or TRBV12-4 and TRBJ1-1, with 7 bases lining up with TRBD1. The CDR3 extends over 16 amino acids. Trimming took 3 bases from V and 7 from J; bases not matched to a gene: 14. The CDR3 region is CASSFSPQGVRVEAFF. In DNA form, the CDR3 reads TGTGCCAGCAGTTTCTCGCCGCAGGGGGTACGGGTTGAAGCTTTCTTT.

This chain joins TRBV7-2 and TRBJ2-5; D is ambiguous. The CDR3 has 15 amino acids. Germline values: CDR1 SGHTA, CDR2 FQGNSA. The V gene lost 1 base and the J gene lost 3 bases, with 12 bases spanning the gap. The CDR3 region has the DNA TGTGCCAGCAGCTTAGGTCTGCAGGTTGAAGAGACCCAGTACTTC. Translation gives CASSLGLQVEETQYF. The full variable domain, in which reference TRBV7-2 and TRBJ2-5 provide the parts outside the CDR3, is GAGVSQSPSNKVTEKGKDVELRCDPISGHTALYWYRQSLGQGLEFLIYFQGNSAPDKSGLPSDRFSAERTGGSVSTLTIQRTQQEDSAVYLCASSLGLQVEETQYFGPGTRLLVL.

The chain recombines TRBV12-3 or TRBV12-4 with TRBJ1-1; no definite D call. With 3 bases removed from V and 8 bases from J, the gap between germline ends came to 10 bases. CDR3 length: 12 residues. The CDR3 nucleotides read TGTGCCAGCAGTTTCCAGAGAAGCGAAGCTTTCTTT. Translation: CASSFQRSEAFF.

CDR3 nucleotide sequence: TGTGCCAGCAGCTTTAGTGGAGATGGCTACACCTTC. This sequence encodes CASSFSGDGYTF. The gene calls are TRBV7-4 and TRBJ1-2; no definite D call. V gave up 3 bases and J gave up 6 bases, with 8 bases separating them. Germline V gives CDR1 SGHVT, CDR2 SQSDAQ. The CDR3 consists of 12 residues.

The CDR3 nucleotides read TGTGCCAGTAGTATAAAACGGGACTACACCTTC. Amino acid sequence: CASSIKRDYTF. The chain combines TRBV19 with TRBJ1-2, with D unresolved. The CDR3 has 11 residues. Between the trimmed V and J ends, which lost 2 bases and 10 bases, there was a span of 8 bases. In germline, CDR1 is LNHDA, CDR2 SQIVND (reference sequence).

This clonotype has at least ten counts. This sequence joins TRBV7-2 and TRBJ1-2, with D perhaps TRBD1 (5 bases). The CDR3 extends over 16 amino acids. Germline CDR1 reads SGHTA; CDR2 reads FQGNSA. Trimming took 1 base from V and 4 from J, leaving 16 bases between them. CDR3 nucleotide sequence: TGTGCCAGCAGCTTAGTAGCGCAGGGCGTCAGCTATGGCTACACCTTC. Its protein product is CASSLVAQGVSYGYTF.

The chain links TRBV5-5 to TRBJ2-1; 10 positions match TRBD1. Losses at the gene ends were 3 bases for V and 12 bases for J; bases not matched to a gene: 9. This CDR3 region has 14 residues. Per the germline V gene, CDR1 is SGHKS and CDR2 is YYEKEE (reference sequence). The CDR3 loop reads CASSYGQGGIGQFF. The CDR3 nucleotides are TGTGCCAGCAGCTATGGACAGGGGGGCATTGGGCAGTTCTTC.

The sample holds many counts of this clonotype. V is TRBV4-1 and J is TRBJ2-3; tentatively, D is TRBD2 (6 bases). Germline V gives CDR1 MGHRA, CDR2 YSYEKL. The CDR3 is 18 amino acids. The V gene lost 4 bases and the J gene lost 6 bases, with 26 bases spanning the gap. This CDR3 reads CASSPEAATSWSSDTQYF. The CDR3 region has the DNA TGCGCCAGCAGCCCTGAAGCGGCGACTAGTTGGTCGTCGGATACGCAGTATTTT.

The table lists this clonotype with a few counts. The chain uses TRBV28 and TRBJ2-7; D unresolved. Per the germline V gene, CDR1 is MDHEN and CDR2 is SYDVKM. The CDR3 spans 12 residues. Trimming stripped 6 bases from V and 6 bases from J, with 12 bases between. CDR3 DNA sequence: TGTGCCAGCAGCTTCTTCGGGCGCGAGCAGTACTTC. Its protein is CASSFFGREQYF.

This clonotype was counted a few times. This chain links TRBV6-6 with TRBJ1-6, with 8 positions matching TRBD1. This CDR3 has 18 amino acids. Germline assignment: CDR1 MNHNY and CDR2 SVGAGI (reference sequence). V lost 2 bases and J lost 0; bases outside the gene matches: 6. The CDR3 region is CASSYGTGNISYNSPLHF. As DNA, the CDR3 is TGTGCCAGCAGTTACGGGACAGGAAACATCTCCTATAATTCACCCCTCCACTTT.

This clonotype was observed a handful of times. The chain employs TRBV7-2 and TRBJ2-2; no reliable D call. The V end lost 4 bases, the J end lost 8 bases, and 11 bases lay between the germline ends. The CDR3 is made up of 13 amino acids. Looked up from germline, CDR1 is SGHTA and CDR2 is FQGNSA. CDR3: CASSSARVGELFF. The CDR3 DNA is TGTGCCAGCAGCTCTGCTAGGGTGGGGGAGCTGTTTTTT. The full variable domain, its missing parts supplied by reference TRBV7-2 and TRBJ2-2, is GAGVSQSPSNKVTEKGKDVELRCDPISGHTALYWYRQSLGQGLEFLIYFQGNSAPDKSGLPSDRFSAERTGGSVSTLTIQRTQQEDSAVYLCASSSARVGELFFGEGSRLTVL.

The V call is TRBV20-1, the J call TRBJ2-1, with 8 nucleotides matching TRBD2. This CDR3 has 14 residues. Germline lookup yields CDR1 DFQATT and CDR2 SNEGSKA (reference sequence). V lost 5 bases to trimming and J lost 2 bases; unmatched junction nucleotides: 5. The CDR3 spells CSALSGSPYNEQFF. In DNA, the CDR3 is TGCAGTGCTTTAAGCGGGAGTCCCTACAATGAGCAGTTCTTC.

The chain joins TRBV11-2 to TRBJ2-1; no definite D call. V gave up 1 base and J gave up 13 bases, with 11 bases separating them. The CDR3 is 12 residues long. Germline V gene lookup returns CDR1 SGHAT and CDR2 FQNNGV. The CDR3 coding sequence is TGTGCCAGCAGCTTAGTAGGAGCTAGTCAGTTCTTC. It codes for CASSLVGASQFF.

This sequence joins TRBV28 and TRBJ2-3; D could derive from TRBD1 or TRBD2 (5 bases each). The CDR3 runs 17 residues. V shed 7 bases and J shed 0 bases, with 20 bases lying between them. Looked up from germline, CDR1 is MDHEN and CDR2 is SYDVKM. Here the CDR3 reads CASTPAPGATSTDTQYF. The CDR3 DNA reads as TGTGCCAGCACCCCGGCCCCCGGGGCAACTAGCACAGATACGCAGTATTTT.

J is TRBJ2-5 and V is TRBV6-8, with 8 bases that match TRBD1. Germline V gives CDR1 MNHGY, CDR2 SAAAGT. The CDR3 is 16 amino acids. V trimming: 6 bases; J trimming: 2 bases; junction bases outside the gene matches: 11. The CDR3, as DNA: TGTGCCAGCAGAATGAGGCCTTGGACAGGGCAAGAGACCCAGTACTTC. Translation gives CASRMRPWTGQETQYF.

The J gene is TRBJ2-3, the V gene TRBV6-5; 11 nucleotides align to TRBD2. Germline V lookup: CDR1 MNHEY, CDR2 SVGAGI. The length of the CDR3 is 15 residues. The J segment lost 8 bases and the V segment lost 4 bases, leaving 8 bases of the junction unmatched. CDR3 region: CASSSLSGRDGTQYF. In nucleotides, the CDR3 is TGTGCCAGCAGTTCCCTTAGCGGGAGGGACGGTACGCAGTATTTT.

Written as DNA, the CDR3 is TGTGCCAGCAGCTTGCTTGGGTCCTATGGCTACACCTTC. Its translation is CASSLLGSYGYTF. The chain combines TRBV5-8 with TRBJ1-2; unclear D gene. The germline V gene has CDR1 SGHTS and CDR2 YDEGEE. The CDR3 covers 13 residues. Trimming pared 1 base from V and 4 bases from J, leaving 8 bases between.

There are a few counts of this clonotype. The chain couples TRBV6-6 to TRBJ2-2, with a weak D call TRBD1 (7 bases). Per germline, CDR1 MNHNY and CDR2 SVGAGI (reference sequence). V lost 10 bases, J lost 5 bases, and 14 bases lay in between. The length of the CDR3 is 13 residues. The CDR3 DNA reads as TGTGCCAACCGGGACAGCGGGACCGGGGAGCTGTTTTTT. Its protein is CANRDSGTGELFF.